These 15 T cell receptor beta chains were sequenced from one sample in a study of beta chain features in type 1 diabetes. Sequenced material consisted of expressed TCRB transcripts (all of the isolated RNA was reverse transcribed). Clones were sequenced by immunoSEQ multiplex PCR, and TCRdb holds only the in-frame ones, with some missing. The top ten clones hold under 4.5% of a sample with 250,000 or so clones, about 26% of them seen once. Material: central memory CD4+ T cells from blood. These receptors came from a man aged 25-45 years in good health.

The rearrangement links TRBV6-5 to TRBJ2-7; D assignment may be TRBD1 or TRBD2 (5 bases each). The CDR3 contains 13 residues. The germline CDR1 and CDR2 sequences are MNHEY and SVGAGI. Trimming cost V 5 bases and J 6 bases, with 14 bases left between them. This CDR3 reads CASSVTRGSEQYF. DNA for the CDR3: TGTGCCAGCAGTGTTACGAGGGGTTCCGAGCAGTACTTC.

This clone was detected only a few times. The V and J genes are TRBV18 and TRBJ1-1, with 7 positions matching TRBD1. The germline CDR1 and CDR2 sequences are KGHSH and LQKENI. CDR3 size: 15 residues. J lost 1 base, V lost 3 bases, and 5 bases had no gene match. CDR3 protein: CASSPLGQPNTEAFF. CDR3 nucleotides: TGTGCCAGCTCACCCCTGGGACAGCCGAACACTGAAGCTTTCTTT.

This sequence joins TRBV7-2 and TRBJ2-4; TRBD1 agrees at 9 bases. Trimming at V came to 4 bases and at J to 8 bases, leaving 9 bases not matched to a gene. The germline gives CDR1 SGHTA, CDR2 FQGNSA. This CDR3 has 15 residues. CDR3 residues: CASSSKQGAMDIQYF. The CDR3 nucleotides are TGTGCCAGCAGCTCGAAACAGGGGGCGATGGACATTCAGTACTTC.

The chain couples TRBV28 to TRBJ2-3, with D perhaps assigned TRBD1 or TRBD2 (5 bases each). Per germline, CDR1 MDHEN and CDR2 SYDVKM. The CDR3 runs to 15 residues. V was cut by 1 base and J by 2 bases, with 10 bases left in between. CDR3 DNA sequence: TGTGCCAGCAGTTTATCCGGGGCTACCACAGATACGCAGTATTTT. Translated: CASSLSGATTDTQYF.

This clone was detected many times. The sample carries other DNA sequences with the same CDR3. This chain joins TRBV29-1 and TRBJ2-1; the D gene could be TRBD1 or TRBD2 (6 bases each). Trimming left V 7 bases short and J 0 bases short, with 10 bases between. The germline V gene has CDR1 SQVTM and CDR2 ANQGSEA. This CDR3 has 13 amino acids. The CDR3 is CSAGGDSYNEQFF. The CDR3 bases are TGCAGCGCCGGGGGCGACTCCTACAATGAGCAGTTCTTC.

In its sample, this clone was seen a few times. V is TRBV11-3 and J is TRBJ2-1, with D possibly TRBD2 on 5 matching bases. The CDR3 is made up of 15 amino acids. Germline lookup yields CDR1 SGHNT and CDR2 YENEEA. The V and J ends lost 5 bases and 3 bases respectively, with 14 bases between them. The CDR3 spells CASSPLAGSYNEQFF. The CDR3 DNA sequence: TGTGCCAGCAGCCCCCTGGCGGGCAGCTACAATGAGCAGTTCTTC.

Comments on this clone: Other nucleotide sequences from this sample produce the same CDR3. The chain uses TRBV2 and TRBJ2-3; D remains ambiguous. Germline CDR1 reads SNHLY; CDR2 reads FYNNEI. The CDR3 runs to 12 residues. V was pared by 6 bases and J by 0 bases, with 4 bases between. DNA for the CDR3: TGTGCCAGCAGGGACAGCACAGATACGCAGTATTTT. This sequence encodes CASRDSTDTQYF.

In its sample, this clone was seen a few times. The gene calls are TRBV6-5 and TRBJ2-3, with D unclear. CDR1 and CDR2 (germline): MNHEY, SVGAGI. The CDR3 totals 15 residues. The V gene lost 6 bases and the J gene lost 0 bases, with 13 bases spanning the gap. CDR3 in amino acids: CASSNRALSTDTQYF. DNA for the CDR3: TGTGCCAGCAGCAACCGGGCACTGAGCACAGATACGCAGTATTTT.

The V and J genes are TRBV7-2 and TRBJ2-4, with a tentative D call TRBD1 (6 bases). Germline CDR1 and CDR2: SGHTA and FQGNSA. The V and J ends lost 5 bases and 0 bases respectively, with 14 bases between them. The CDR3 has 16 residues. CDR3 sequence: CASSVPTGIAKNIQYF. The CDR3 DNA reads TGTGCCAGCAGCGTACCCACAGGGATAGCCAAAAACATTCAGTACTTC.

In this sample, this clone turned up a few times. CDR3 loop: CASRANTEAFF. CDR3 in DNA: TGCGCCAGCCGCGCGAACACTGAAGCTTTCTTT. The rearrangement joins TRBV10-2 to TRBJ1-1; D gene uncertain. V shed 8 bases and J shed 1 base, with 5 bases lying between them. Germline assignment: CDR1 WSHSY and CDR2 SAAADI. This CDR3 has 11 amino acids.

The chain recombines TRBV25-1 with TRBJ2-1; D is undetermined. Trimming shortened V by 10 bases and J by 10 bases, and 20 bases separated the two germline ends. The CDR3 totals 13 residues. Germline loops: CDR1 MGHDK, CDR2 SYGVNS. CDR3 nucleotides: TGTGCCACAGCTATTTCAGGTCTTGGGGAGCAGTTCTTC. Translation gives CATAISGLGEQFF. The full variable domain, completed using reference TRBV25-1 and TRBJ2-1, is EADIYQTPRYLVIGTGKKITLECSQTMGHDKMYWYQQDPGMELHLIHYSYGVNSTEKGDLSSESTVSRIRTEHFPLTLESARPSHTSQYLCATAISGLGEQFFGPGTRLTVL.

The V and J genes are TRBV5-6 and TRBJ2-1, with TRBD1 matching 9 bases. Germline lookup yields CDR1 SGHDT and CDR2 YYEEEE. Trimming cost V 4 bases and J 9 bases; bases outside gene matches: 8. The CDR3 extends over 14 amino acids. CDR3 amino acids: CASSRTGGQGEQFF. CDR3 coding DNA: TGTGCCAGCAGCCGAACAGGGGGCCAAGGTGAGCAGTTCTTC.

This clone was recorded at least ten times. The chain employs TRBV30 and TRBJ2-3, with D possibly being TRBD2 (5 bases). The CDR3 consists of 16 residues. The ends were cut back, 2 bases at V and 6 bases at J, with 21 bases in the middle. The V gene's germline CDR1 is GTSNPN and CDR2 SVGIG (reference sequence). The CDR3 here is CAWSPGIRALGDTQYF. In DNA, the CDR3 is TGTGCCTGGAGTCCGGGAATCCGGGCCCTGGGGGATACGCAGTATTTT.

This clone was seen only a few times. The genes are TRBV21-1 and TRBJ2-7; TRBD2, the D gene given by the table, was not confirmed from the DNA. TRBV21-1 is labeled a pseudogene. This CDR3 is built from 16 residues. CDR3 loop: CASSKGELAGAHEQYF. For the CDR3, the DNA is TGTGCCAGCAGCAAAGGGGAACTAGCGGGAGCCCACGAGCAGTACTTC.

This chain connects TRBV29-1 to TRBJ2-5; D call uncertain. The J call is uncertain, as TRBJ2-7 better fits the DNA end. Germline lookup yields CDR1 SQVTM and CDR2 ANQGSEA. This CDR3 is built from 11 residues. Here the CDR3 DNA reads TGCAGCGTTGAGGTCAGCTACGAGCAGTACTTC. Amino acid sequence: CSVEVSYEQYF.